Presented here are 10 T cell receptor beta chains from one specimen sequenced in a study of T cells in Graves' hyperthyroidism and ophthalmopathy. From RNA transcripts, TCR beta CDR3 regions were amplified. An initial round of RT-PCR targeting the TCR CDR3 relied on the HTBI primer set. A single record per CDR3 protein comes from TCRdb applying MiXCR to the multiplex PCR reads. The table has about 270,000 distinct CDR3 sequences, approximately 20% seen once. The sample consisted of blood. Receptor source: a man aged 25 to 40 with Graves' ophthalmopathy.

The sample holds a few counts of this clonotype. This sequence joins TRBV28 and TRBJ2-2, with 8 bases that match TRBD2. This CDR3 contains 14 residues. The V gene end was trimmed by 6 bases and the J gene end by 5 bases; junction bases not matched to a gene: 5. Per the germline V gene, CDR1 is MDHEN and CDR2 is SYDVKM. The CDR3: CASRTSAITGELFF. In DNA form, the CDR3 reads TGTGCCAGCAGGACTAGCGCTATAACCGGGGAGCTGTTTTTT.

The CDR3 region is CASSAGQAKKTIYF. Written as DNA, the CDR3 is TGTGCCAGCAGCGCCGGACAGGCTAAAAAAACCATATATTTT. The rearrangement uses TRBV9 and TRBJ1-3; TRBD1 matches at 7 bases. This CDR3 comprises 14 residues. Germline V lookup: CDR1 SGDLS, CDR2 YYNGEE. The trim removed 3 bases at V and 10 bases at J, leaving 10 bases unmatched.

In its sample, this clonotype was seen once. A much larger clone sits a single nucleotide away, making a read error possible. The V and J genes are TRBV30 and TRBJ1-6, with a tentative D call TRBD1 (6 bases). This CDR3 is built from 15 residues. Germline lookup yields CDR1 GTSNPN and CDR2 SVGIG (reference sequence). V was clipped by 5 bases and J by 9 bases, with 20 bases between them. CDR3 region: CAWDSPGRGASPLHF. In DNA form, the CDR3 reads TGTGCCTGGGATTCCCCGGGACGGGGGGCTTCACCCCTCCACTTT.

The chain uses TRBV13 and TRBJ2-5; no clear D. The CDR3 consists of 15 residues. Trimming cost V 1 base and J 4 bases, with 13 bases left between them. CDR1 and CDR2 (germline): PRHDT, FYEKMQ (reference sequence). The CDR3 is CASSLEVVGRETQYF. Written as DNA, the CDR3 is TGTGCCAGCAGCTTAGAGGTAGTCGGGCGAGAGACCCAGTACTTC.

This clonotype came up many times. The rearrangement uses TRBV20-1 and TRBJ2-3; 14 positions agree with TRBD2. The V segment lost 6 bases and the J segment 3 bases; nucleotides outside the gene matches: 2. From germline, CDR1 is DFQATT and CDR2 SNEGSKA (reference sequence). CDR3 length: 14 residues. The CDR3 region has the DNA TGCAGTGCCGGACTAGCGGGGGGTACAGATACGCAGTATTTT. This gives the protein CSAGLAGGTDTQYF.

The table lists this clonotype with a few counts. The chain joins TRBV6-1 to TRBJ1-2, with a tentative D call TRBD1 (5 bases). Trimming stripped 5 bases from V and 5 bases from J, with 15 bases between. Germline CDR1 reads MNHNS; CDR2 reads SASEGT. CDR3 length: 14 amino acids. CDR3 residues: CASSPRGTPYGYTF. CDR3 DNA: TGTGCCAGCAGTCCACGCGGGACTCCATATGGCTACACCTTC.

In this sample, this clonotype turned up many times. V usage is TRBV5-1 and J usage is TRBJ1-1; D ambiguous. CDR3 size: 15 residues. Trimming stripped 0 bases from V and 1 base from J, with 10 bases between. Germline V gives CDR1 SGHRS, CDR2 YFSETQ. In DNA form, the CDR3 reads TGCGCCAGCAGCTTGGCATGGAGAAGGAACACTGAAGCTTTCTTT. This encodes CASSLAWRRNTEAFF.

CDR3 protein: CATSRDRATSISGNTIYF. The CDR3, as DNA: TGTGCCACCAGCAGGGACAGGGCAACTTCCATCTCTGGAAACACCATATATTTT. The genes are TRBV15 and TRBJ1-3, with TRBD1 matching 8 bases. Germline CDR1 is LNHNV and CDR2 is YYDKDF (reference sequence). The CDR3 has 18 amino acids. V shed 3 bases, J shed 0 bases, and the junction held 10 bases outside the gene matches.

The chain links TRBV29-1 to TRBJ2-7; a weak D match, TRBD2 (6 bases). Germline assignment: CDR1 SQVTM and CDR2 ANQGSEA. The CDR3 is 12 residues long. V was clipped by 3 bases and J by 0 bases, with 6 bases between them. CDR3 in amino acids: CSVETSSYEQYF. In nucleotides, the CDR3 is TGCAGCGTTGAGACTAGCTCCTACGAGCAGTACTTC.

V and J are TRBV15 and TRBJ1-2; 9 nucleotides agree with TRBD1. Germline-derived CDR1 and CDR2 are LNHNV and YYDKDF (reference sequence). The J segment lost 4 bases and the V segment lost 5 bases, leaving 8 bases of the junction unmatched. The CDR3 loop spans 15 amino acids. Here the CDR3 DNA reads TGTGCCACCAGCCGGGACAGGGAAGTCGTCTATGGCTACACCTTC. Encoded protein: CATSRDREVVYGYTF. Variable domain in full (rest from reference TRBV15 and TRBJ1-2): DAMVIQNPRYQVTQFGKPVTLSCSQTLNHNVMYWYQQKSSQAPKLLFHYYDKDFNNEADTPDNFQSRRPNTSFCFLDIRSPGLGDTAMYLCATSRDREVVYGYTFGSGTRLTVV.